This passage covers 27 T cell receptor beta chains from one sample sequenced in a study of regulatory T cells in long-lasting Graves disease. With iRepertoire HTBI primers and Arm-PCR of CDR3 regions, TCR beta libraries were built. MiXCR was run by TCRdb on the multiplex PCR reads, yielding one entry per CDR3 protein. The data contain 600,000 to 850,000 distinct CDR3 sequences, around 30% of them singletons. Time point here: persistent/refractory GD, antithyroid drugs over 5 years with positive TRAb. Isolated PBMC RNA provided the starting material for the TCR library. Sequenced material: peripheral blood mononuclear cells (PBMCs), taken when the disease was refractory, from a patient treated with antithyroid drugs. The receptor source for this set is a female donor with Graves disease.

The chain employs TRBV12-3 or TRBV12-4 and TRBJ1-1; no firm D call. Trimming left V 4 bases short and J 0 bases short, with 12 bases between. The CDR3 consists of 15 residues. The CDR3 DNA reads TGTGCCAGCAGTTCTACTCTTGGGGTGAACACTGAAGCTTTCTTT. Amino acid sequence: CASSSTLGVNTEAFF.

Only a few counts were recorded for this clonotype. A read error may produce the germline difference seen at one junction end. The chain is built from TRBV7-2 and TRBJ2-7, with D unclear. CDR3 length equals 8 residues. Germline assignment: CDR1 SGHTA and CDR2 FQGNSA. The CDR3 sequence is CASSLDPF. The CDR3, as DNA: TGTGCCAGCAGCTTAGACCCCTTC. The full variable domain, completed using reference TRBV7-2 and TRBJ2-7, is GAGVSQSPSNKVTEKGKDVELRCDPISGHTALYWYRQSLGQGLEFLIYFQGNSAPDKSGLPSDRFSAERTGGSVSTLTIQRTQQEDSAVYLCASSLDPFGPGTRLTVT.

This clonotype was counted only a few times. The chain carries TRBV20-1 and TRBJ2-7; D perhaps matches TRBD2 (6 bases). V lost 5 bases and J 0 bases, leaving 11 bases between the germline ends. The CDR3 is 13 amino acids. The germline CDR1 and CDR2 sequences are DFQATT and SNEGSKA (reference sequence). Written as DNA, the CDR3 is TGCAGTGCTGCGGACTATAGCTCCTACGAGCAGTACTTC. It translates to CSAADYSSYEQYF.

This clonotype was observed a few times. The chain uses TRBV18 and TRBJ1-1; no clear D gene. The CDR3 sequence is 14 residues long. CDR1 is KGHSH, CDR2 LQKENI, per germline. Trimming left V 6 bases short and J 0 bases short, with 11 bases between. The CDR3 here is CASSPSLVNTEAFF. The CDR3 nucleotides read TGTGCCAGCTCCCCCTCCCTTGTGAACACTGAAGCTTTCTTT.

The rearrangement links TRBV3-1 to TRBJ2-5; D unresolved. Germline assignment: CDR1 LGHDT and CDR2 YNNKEL (reference sequence). CDR3 size: 16 residues. The V and J ends lost 1 base and 1 base respectively, with 13 bases between them. The CDR3 nucleotides are TGTGCCAGCAGCCAAGGTCGCGGATGGCCCCAAGAGACCCAGTACTTC. This encodes CASSQGRGWPQETQYF.

This clonotype was detected only a few times. DNA for the CDR3: TGTGCCAGCAGAGGTGCGGGAGTGGTTTACGAGCAGTACTTC. This codes for CASRGAGVVYEQYF. V and J are TRBV6-1 and TRBJ2-7; 7 bases agree with TRBD2. CDR1 MNHNS and CDR2 SASEGT come from the germline V gene. The V segment lost 6 bases and the J segment 4 bases; nucleotides outside the gene matches: 9. This CDR3 spans 14 amino acids.

This clonotype appeared many times. A junction end diverges from the germline sequence, so it may reflect a read error. The rearrangement links TRBV7-7 to TRBJ2-7, with 12 bases lining up with TRBD1. CDR1 and CDR2 from the germline V gene are SSHAT and FNYEAQ (reference sequence). The CDR3 runs 15 residues. CDR3 bases: TGTGCTAGCAGGGGTCCGGGACAGGGGGCGTACGAGCAGTACTTC. Encoded protein: CASRGPGQGAYEQYF.

The chain links TRBV19 to TRBJ1-5; D is ambiguous. This CDR3 contains 16 residues. Between the trimmed V and J ends, which lost 7 bases and 5 bases, there was a span of 21 bases. Germline CDR1 LNHDA, CDR2 SQIVND (reference sequence). For the CDR3, the DNA is TGTGCCAGTACCAAGACCCGGACGGGAAATCATCAGCCCCAGCATTTT. As protein: CASTKTRTGNHQPQHF.

This clonotype was detected many times. V and J are TRBV28 and TRBJ1-2; 9 nucleotides align to TRBD1. Germline CDR1 and CDR2: MDHEN and SYDVKM. The CDR3 covers 14 residues. Unmatched junction bases numbered 5, after V lost 5 bases and J lost 4 bases. CDR3 amino acids: CASSITGGFYGYTF. The CDR3 DNA follows: TGTGCCAGCAGTATCACAGGGGGCTTCTATGGCTACACCTTC.

This sequence joins TRBV7-3 and TRBJ2-1; D is ambiguous. Germline V gene lookup returns CDR1 SGHTA and CDR2 FQGTGA. The CDR3 sequence is 19 residues long. Deletions cut 2 bases from V and 0 bases from J, with 20 bases between. The CDR3, as DNA: TGTGCCAGCAGCTTAGACGGGCCCCGGCGCGCTAGCTCCTACAATGAGCAGTTCTTC. Translated: CASSLDGPRRASSYNEQFF.

This clonotype was seen only a few times. This chain connects TRBV14 to TRBJ2-2, with no clear D. V gave up 3 bases and J gave up 6 bases, with 11 bases separating them. Germline CDR1 is SGHDN and CDR2 is FVKESK. The CDR3 runs 14 residues. CDR3: CASSHPGGSGELFF. The CDR3 bases are TGTGCCAGCAGCCATCCCGGCGGTTCCGGGGAGCTGTTTTTT.

The CDR3, as DNA: TGTGCCAGCAGACCTACAGGGGGCAAAGGTTCCAAAAACATTCAGTACTTC. Translation gives CASRPTGGKGSKNIQYF. The chain carries TRBV6-1 and TRBJ2-4, with 9 bases fitting TRBD1. The CDR3 length is 17 residues. Germline V gives CDR1 MNHNS, CDR2 SASEGT. V was pared by 6 bases and J by 2 bases, with 11 bases of the junction left unmatched.

The V gene is TRBV5-1, the J gene TRBJ2-1, with TRBD1 matching 7 bases. This CDR3 region has 15 residues. CDR1 and CDR2 (germline): SGHRS, YFSETQ. Losses at the gene ends were 5 bases for V and 10 bases for J; bases not matched to a gene: 15. In nucleotides, the CDR3 is TGCGCCAGCAGGCCCGGACAGGTCCCCTCGGGAGAGCAGTTCTTC. It is translated as CASRPGQVPSGEQFF.

V and J are TRBV5-1 and TRBJ2-7, with TRBD1 matching over 11 bases. With V trimmed by 4 bases and J by 2 bases, 8 bases remained unmatched. The CDR3 is made up of 16 amino acids. The V gene's germline CDR1 is SGHRS and CDR2 YFSETQ. The CDR3 spells CASSIRPGQGAYEQYF. The CDR3, as DNA: TGCGCCAGCAGCATCCGACCGGGACAGGGGGCCTACGAGCAGTACTTC.

This clonotype was counted between two and nine times. The chain uses TRBV28 and TRBJ1-2; 9 bases fit TRBD1. In germline, CDR1 is MDHEN, CDR2 SYDVKM. The CDR3 is 15 amino acids. Trimming took 1 base from V and 6 from J; bases not matched to a gene: 6. CDR3 DNA: TGTGCCAGCAGTTTATTCGGACAGGGGATTAATGGCTACACCTTC. Translating it yields CASSLFGQGINGYTF.

This clonotype has just one count. Since no conserved phenylalanine or tryptophan closes the CDR3, a read error is the likely cause. The rearrangement joins TRBV20-1 to TRBJ2-5; D perhaps matches TRBD2 (6 bases). CDR3 length equals 12 residues. CDR1 and CDR2 (germline): DFQATT, SNEGSKA (reference sequence). V lost 1 base to trimming and J lost 5 bases, with 8 bases between them. The CDR3 DNA reads as TGCAGTGCTAGAGTGGCGGGGGAGACCCAGTACTCC. Translating it yields CSARVAGETQYS.

The chain carries TRBV20-1 and TRBJ1-2; D not certain. The V end was cut by 0 bases, the J end by 2 bases, with 13 bases between. Per germline, CDR1 DFQATT and CDR2 SNEGSKA (reference sequence). CDR3 length: 15 amino acids. CDR3: CSARDQTVGNYGYTF. The CDR3 bases are TGCAGTGCTAGAGATCAAACAGTCGGGAACTATGGCTACACCTTC.

This clonotype was seen repeatedly, ten times or more. V and J are TRBV6-9 and TRBJ2-7; D unclear. Trimming removed 4 bases at V and 0 bases at J, with 7 bases between. The CDR3 is 13 amino acids. Germline-derived CDR1 and CDR2 are MNHGY and SVAAGI. In nucleotides, the CDR3 is TGTGCCAGCAGTTTCGGGTTCTCCTACGAGCAGTACTTC. Protein: CASSFGFSYEQYF.

The chain links TRBV28 to TRBJ2-3; TRBD2 agrees at 8 bases. Germline CDR1 is MDHEN and CDR2 is SYDVKM. The CDR3 length is 16 residues. The V and J ends lost 2 bases and 0 bases, in that order; junction bases with no gene match: 4. Here the CDR3 reads CASSLGASGSTDTQYF. The DNA of the CDR3 is TGTGCCAGCAGTTTAGGGGCTAGCGGGAGCACAGATACGCAGTATTTT.

V gene TRBV20-1 combines with J gene TRBJ2-7, with 10 bases fitting TRBD1. The V gene end was trimmed by 2 bases and the J gene end by 2 bases; junction bases not matched to a gene: 6. The CDR3 runs 15 residues. The germline V gene has CDR1 DFQATT and CDR2 SNEGSKA (reference sequence). The CDR3, as DNA: TGCAGTGCTAGAAGCCCCGGGACAGGGGCCTACGAGCAGTACTTC. Residues: CSARSPGTGAYEQYF.

This clonotype came up many times. The V call is TRBV7-8, the J call TRBJ1-1, with a weak D call TRBD1 (6 bases). From germline, CDR1 is SGHVS and CDR2 FQNEAQ. The CDR3 is 18 amino acids. Trimming stripped 5 bases from V and 0 bases from J, with 22 bases between. The CDR3 loop reads CASSPRDWAGAMNTEAFF. CDR3 in DNA: TGTGCCAGCAGCCCGAGGGATTGGGCAGGGGCAATGAACACTGAAGCTTTCTTT.

This clonotype showed up many times. The chain links TRBV12-3 or TRBV12-4 to TRBJ2-5; no reliable D call. The CDR3 is 11 residues long. Trimming removed 6 bases at V and 8 bases at J, with 10 bases between. The CDR3 sequence is CASSLSGTQYF. The CDR3 region has the DNA TGTGCCAGCAGCTTATCCGGAACCCAGTACTTC.

This sequence joins TRBV15 and TRBJ1-5; D is possibly TRBD1 (6 bases). This CDR3 is 18 amino acids long. V was shortened by 0 bases and J by 0 bases, with 15 bases between the two germline ends. Germline assignment: CDR1 LNHNV and CDR2 YYDKDF (reference sequence). CDR3 residues: CATSRDKGTPISNQPQHF. CDR3 DNA sequence: TGTGCCACCAGCAGAGATAAGGGGACACCCATTAGCAATCAGCCCCAGCATTTT.

Concerning this clonotype itself: This may come from a read error, since a much larger clone is one base off. The CDR3 nucleotides read TGTGCCAGCAGCCCTTTCGGTAGCAATCAGCCCCGGCATTTT. Encoded protein: CASSPFGSNQPRHF. V gene TRBV12-3 or TRBV12-4 combines with J gene TRBJ1-5; no definite D call. The CDR3 is made up of 14 amino acids.

Turning to this clonotype: The junction departs from the called germline gene at one end, perhaps through a read error. The chain recombines TRBV6-2 or TRBV6-3 with TRBJ1-2; D uncertain. The length of the CDR3 is 14 residues. The germline CDR1 and CDR2 sequences are MNHEY and SVGEGT. The CDR3 is CASNYSRSRGGYTF. DNA of the CDR3: TGTGCCAGCAATTACTCGAGGTCCAGAGGGGGCTACACCTTC.

The J gene is TRBJ1-1, the V gene TRBV5-6; D remains ambiguous. Germline V gives CDR1 SGHDT, CDR2 YYEEEE. The CDR3 has 16 residues. Trimming took 1 base from V and 0 from J, leaving 13 bases between them. The CDR3 region is CASSLYLGVVNTEAFF. The CDR3 nucleotides read TGTGCCAGCAGCTTGTACTTAGGTGTGGTGAACACTGAAGCTTTCTTT.

Concerning this clonotype itself: A much larger clone differs from this one at a single base, so this may be a read error. The chain joins TRBV6-5 to TRBJ1-1; D possibly corresponds to TRBD1 (5 bases). The germline V and J ends were trimmed by 3 bases and 0 bases, with 14 bases remaining between them. Germline V gene data show CDR1 as MNHEY and CDR2 as SVGAGI. This CDR3 is 16 amino acids long. The CDR3 reads CASSYGARGVNTEAFF. As DNA, the CDR3 is TGTGCCAGCAGTTATGGGGCAAGGGGTGTGAACACTGAAGCTTTCTTT.